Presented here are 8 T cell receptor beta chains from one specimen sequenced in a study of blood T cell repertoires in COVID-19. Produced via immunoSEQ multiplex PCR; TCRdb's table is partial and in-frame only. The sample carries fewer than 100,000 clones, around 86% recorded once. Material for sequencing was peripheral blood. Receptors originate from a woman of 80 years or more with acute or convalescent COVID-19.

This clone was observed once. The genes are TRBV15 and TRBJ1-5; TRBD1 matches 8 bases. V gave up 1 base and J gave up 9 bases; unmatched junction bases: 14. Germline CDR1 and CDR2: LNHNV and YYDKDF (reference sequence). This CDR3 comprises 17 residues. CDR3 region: CATSRGPGTGLGRPQHF. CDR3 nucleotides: TGTGCCACCAGCAGAGGACCCGGGACAGGCCTTGGTCGGCCCCAGCATTTT.

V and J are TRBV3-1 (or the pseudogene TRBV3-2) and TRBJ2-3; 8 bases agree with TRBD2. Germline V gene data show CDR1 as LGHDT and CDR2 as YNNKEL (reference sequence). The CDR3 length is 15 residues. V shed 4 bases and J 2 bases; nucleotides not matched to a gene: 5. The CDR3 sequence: CASSPIAGLTDTQYF. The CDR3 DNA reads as TGTGCCAGCAGCCCTATAGCGGGACTCACAGATACGCAGTATTTT.

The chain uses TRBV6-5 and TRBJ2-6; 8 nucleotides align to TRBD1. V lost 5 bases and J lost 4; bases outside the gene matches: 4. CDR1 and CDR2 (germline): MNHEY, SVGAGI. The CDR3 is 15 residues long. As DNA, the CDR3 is TGTGCCAGCAGTCCCCAGGGGGCAGGGGCCAACGTCCTGACTTTC. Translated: CASSPQGAGANVLTF.

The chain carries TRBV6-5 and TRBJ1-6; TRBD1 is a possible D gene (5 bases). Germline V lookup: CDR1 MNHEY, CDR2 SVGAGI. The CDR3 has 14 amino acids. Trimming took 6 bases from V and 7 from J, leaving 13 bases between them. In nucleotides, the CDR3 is TGTGCCAGCAGGCGGGACGGTAAAAATTCACCCCTCCACTTT. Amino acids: CASRRDGKNSPLHF.

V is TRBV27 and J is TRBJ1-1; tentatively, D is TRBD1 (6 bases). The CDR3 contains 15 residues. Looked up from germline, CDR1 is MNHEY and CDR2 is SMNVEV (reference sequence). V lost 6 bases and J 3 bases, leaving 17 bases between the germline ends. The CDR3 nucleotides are TGTGCCAGCAGGCCCCAAAGGGGGGGTCACACTGAAGCTTTCTTT. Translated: CASRPQRGGHTEAFF.

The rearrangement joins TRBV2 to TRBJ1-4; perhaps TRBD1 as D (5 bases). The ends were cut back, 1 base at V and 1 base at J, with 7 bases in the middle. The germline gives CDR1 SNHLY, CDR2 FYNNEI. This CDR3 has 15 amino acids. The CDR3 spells CASSEDDRTNEKLFF. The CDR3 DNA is TGTGCCAGCAGTGAAGATGACAGAACTAATGAAAAACTGTTTTTT.

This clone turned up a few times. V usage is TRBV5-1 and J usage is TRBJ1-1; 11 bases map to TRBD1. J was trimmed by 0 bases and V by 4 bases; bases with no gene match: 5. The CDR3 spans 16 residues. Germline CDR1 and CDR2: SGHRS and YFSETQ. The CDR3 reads CASSVGQGALNTEAFF. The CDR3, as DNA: TGCGCCAGCAGCGTCGGACAGGGGGCCTTGAACACTGAAGCTTTCTTT.

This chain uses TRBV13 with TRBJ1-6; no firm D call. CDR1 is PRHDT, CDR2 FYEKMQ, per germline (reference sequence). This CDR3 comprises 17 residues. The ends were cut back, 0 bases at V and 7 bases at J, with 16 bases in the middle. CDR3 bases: TGTGCCAGCAGCTTAGGTCACCCCGGCGGGGTGAATTCACCCCTCCACTTT. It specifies CASSLGHPGGVNSPLHF. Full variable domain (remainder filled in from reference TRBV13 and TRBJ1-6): AAGVIQSPRHLIKEKRETATLKCYPIPRHDTVYWYQQGPGQDPQFLISFYEKMQSDKGSIPDRFSAQQFSDYHSELNMSSLELGDSALYFCASSLGHPGGVNSPLHFGNGTRLTVT.